These 12 T cell receptor beta chains share one sample of origin, sequenced in a study of PD-L1 blockade in urothelial cancer. The time point denotes: peripheral blood 6 weeks after treatment start. This table comes from immunoSEQ multiplex PCR, and its TCRdb copy is limited to in-frame clones, with some not included. The sample carries around 120,000 clones, more than 85% recorded once. This sample comprised PBMCs, obtained around atezolizumab (anti-PD-L1) treatment. These receptors came from a man between 60 and 75 years old with urothelial cancer.

The chain has TRBV5-4 and TRBJ2-5; D may be TRBD1 (6 bases). V lost 2 bases, J lost 4 bases, and 12 bases lay in between. There are 14 residues in the CDR3. Germline V gene lookup returns CDR1 SGHNT and CDR2 YYREEE (reference sequence). In DNA, the CDR3 is TGTGCCAGCAGCTTAGGACAGAACTCAGAGACCCAGTACTTC. Its translation is CASSLGQNSETQYF.

The V and J genes are TRBV28 and TRBJ1-2; the D is unclear. Looked up from germline, CDR1 is MDHEN and CDR2 is SYDVKM. V dropped 4 bases and J dropped 6 bases, with 18 bases sitting between them. The CDR3 contains 15 residues. CDR3: CASSSQRRSVNGYTF. DNA of the CDR3: TGTGCCAGCAGTTCTCAGCGCCGCAGTGTCAATGGCTACACCTTC.

V gene TRBV6-1 combines with J gene TRBJ2-7; maybe TRBD2 (5 bases). The germline V gene encodes CDR1 MNHNS and CDR2 SASEGT. Trimming pared 10 bases from V and 3 bases from J, leaving 19 bases between. The CDR3 length is 14 residues. CDR3 sequence: CATLLLAGFYEQYF. The CDR3 nucleotides read TGTGCCACTCTCTTATTGGCGGGCTTCTACGAGCAGTACTTC.

This clone has only a few counts. V gene TRBV15 combines with J gene TRBJ1-4; 8 nucleotides align to TRBD1. This CDR3 contains 19 residues. Trimming took 3 bases from V and 2 from J; bases not matched to a gene: 14. Germline lookup yields CDR1 LNHNV and CDR2 YYDKDF (reference sequence). DNA for the CDR3: TGTGCCACCAGCAGGCGGACAGGGTATACGGACGTGACTAATGAAAAACTGTTTTTT. This translates into CATSRRTGYTDVTNEKLFF.

V gene TRBV5-1 combines with J gene TRBJ2-3; 7 bases map to TRBD1. Trimming cost V 4 bases and J 6 bases; bases outside gene matches: 14. The germline CDR1 and CDR2 sequences are SGHRS and YFSETQ. This CDR3 contains 16 residues. This chain's CDR3 is CASSTAGGLSWDTQYF. The CDR3, as DNA: TGCGCCAGCAGCACCGCAGGGGGATTAAGTTGGGATACGCAGTATTTT.

This clone was seen a few times. The rearrangement links TRBV5-6 to TRBJ2-5; D may be TRBD1 (5 bases). This CDR3 has 18 residues. The V gene lost 4 bases and the J gene lost 2 bases, with 24 bases spanning the gap. In germline, CDR1 is SGHDT, CDR2 YYEEEE. The CDR3 bases are TGTGCCAGCAGCCCACTGACCATCCTACAGGCCGTACAAGAGACCCAGTACTTC. It codes for CASSPLTILQAVQETQYF.

In its sample, this clone was seen a few times. This rearrangement joins TRBV9 to TRBJ2-1; a possible D gene is TRBD1 (6 bases). The ends were cut back, 0 bases at V and 3 bases at J, with 13 bases in the middle. The CDR3 covers 16 residues. The germline V gene encodes CDR1 SGDLS and CDR2 YYNGEE. The CDR3 coding sequence is TGTGCCAGCAGCGTAGGGGGCCAGGGGTACTACAATGAGCAGTTCTTC. This encodes CASSVGGQGYYNEQFF. Filled out from reference TRBV9 and TRBJ2-1, the complete variable domain reads DSGVTQTPKHLITATGQRVTLRCSPRSGDLSVYWYQQSLDQGLQFLIQYYNGEERAKGNILERFSAQQFPDLHSELNLSSLELGDSALYFCASSVGGQGYYNEQFFGPGTRLTVL.

V is TRBV4-1 and J is TRBJ2-2, with 7 bases lining up with TRBD2. Germline CDR1 is MGHRA and CDR2 is YSYEKL. CDR3 length: 17 residues. The V segment lost 0 bases and the J segment 7 bases; nucleotides outside the gene matches: 11. The CDR3 here is CASSQDGIAGAHGELFF. For the CDR3, the DNA is TGCGCCAGCAGCCAAGATGGGATCGCGGGAGCCCACGGGGAGCTGTTTTTT.

The CDR3 DNA reads TGTGCCAGCAGTTCTGAACTAGCGGGATCGGGCACAGATACGCAGTATTTT. Translated, it gives CASSSELAGSGTDTQYF. This sequence joins TRBV28 and TRBJ2-3; 10 positions match TRBD2. This CDR3 comprises 17 residues. V was pared by 4 bases and J by 1 base, with 8 bases of the junction left unmatched. The germline gives CDR1 MDHEN, CDR2 SYDVKM.

The V gene is TRBV14, the J gene TRBJ2-5; 7 nucleotides match TRBD1. The junction had 11 bases not matched to a gene; V was cut back by 8 bases and J by 5 bases. This CDR3 contains 14 residues. The germline gives CDR1 SGHDN, CDR2 FVKESK. Here the CDR3 reads CASGHRGLGETQYF. In DNA form, the CDR3 reads TGTGCCAGCGGGCACAGGGGTTTAGGGGAGACCCAGTACTTC.

The chain recombines TRBV5-1 with TRBJ2-2, with 13 bases matching TRBD2. Germline loops: CDR1 SGHRS, CDR2 YFSETQ. The length of the CDR3 is 18 residues. J gave up 4 bases and V 4 bases, and 10 bases lay outside the gene matches. The DNA for the CDR3 is TGCGCCAGCAGCCCCTATTGGACTAGCGGGAGTTTCACCGGGGAGCTGTTTTTT. It encodes CASSPYWTSGSFTGELFF.

Comments on this clone: The junction shows a germline mismatch at one end, possibly a read error. The chain uses TRBV4-2 and TRBJ2-3; a possible D gene is TRBD2 (6 bases). There are 14 residues in the CDR3. Germline V gene lookup returns CDR1 LGHNA and CDR2 YNFKEQ. CDR3 coding DNA: TGTGCCAGCACCCAAGGCGGGGCCCCAGATACGCAGTATTTT. Encoded protein: CASTQGGAPDTQYF.